This T cell receptor beta chain stems from a study of response to subunit inactivated influenza vaccine. Study findings and constraints: Authors proposed each seasonal influenza vaccination draws in few new T cells.

Germline-derived CDR1 and CDR2 are SEHNR and FQNEAQ (reference sequence). The CDR3 covers 12 residues. In TCRdb, the RT-PCR reads were re-called with MiXCR into one record per CDR3 protein. The table shows approximately 530,000 distinct CDR3 sequences, with under 15% occurring only once. This clonotype has a count of ten or more. What it recognizes is unknown. A read error may produce the germline difference seen at one junction end. The chain combines TRBV7-9 with TRBJ2-1; D is undetermined. The clonotype originates from a man aged 50 to 59 who received an inactivated influenza vaccine. Sequences were derived from PBMCs from blood, sampled roughly 47 days after vaccination. The CDR3 spells CASSLEDEIQIF. The CDR3 DNA reads TGTGCCAGCAGCTTAGAGGACGAAATCCAGATCTTC.